Each of the 21 T cell receptor beta chains below was sequenced from the same sample in a study of Graves' ophthalmopathy and Graves' hyperthyroidism. The TCR beta CDR3 regions underwent amplification from RNA transcripts. The library came from an HTBI-primed first-round RT-PCR and a second-round multiplex PCR. TCRdb reprocessed the multiplex PCR reads via MiXCR and lists one record per CDR3 protein. The repertoire holds approximately 480,000 distinct CDR3 sequences, with around 15% as singletons. The sequenced sample was blood. Receptor source: a woman between 25 and 40 years old with Graves' ophthalmopathy.

This clonotype was counted at least ten times. The chain is built from TRBV5-1 and TRBJ2-7, with D possibly TRBD2 on 7 matching bases. The CDR3 spans 15 residues. V lost 7 bases and J 5 bases, leaving 22 bases between the germline ends. From germline, CDR1 is SGHRS and CDR2 YFSETQ. The CDR3 DNA reads TGCGCCAGCGGGGGGGCGTTAGACAGTTTGGACGAGCAGTACTTC. It yields the protein CASGGALDSLDEQYF.

A few counts support this clonotype. The chain joins TRBV18 to TRBJ1-5; 8 nucleotides line up with TRBD1. Trimming at V came to 3 bases and at J to 2 bases, leaving 3 bases not matched to a gene. Looked up from germline, CDR1 is KGHSH and CDR2 is LQKENI. This CDR3 contains 15 residues. The CDR3 region is CASSPQGAGNQPQHF. For the CDR3, the DNA is TGTGCCAGCTCACCCCAGGGGGCGGGCAATCAGCCCCAGCATTTT. Filled out from reference TRBV18 and TRBJ1-5, the complete variable domain reads NAGVMQNPRHLVRRRGQEARLRCSPMKGHSHVYWYRQLPEEGLKFMVYLQKENIIDESGMPKERFSAEFPKEGPSILRIQQVVRGDSAAYFCASSPQGAGNQPQHFGDGTRLSIL.

In this sample, this clonotype turned up a few times. This chain uses TRBV4-2 with TRBJ1-1; D is unclear. Trimming stripped 0 bases from V and 9 bases from J, with 14 bases between. Germline CDR1 LGHNA, CDR2 YNFKEQ. The CDR3 is 14 residues long. The CDR3 spells CASSQEDIGEKAFF. CDR3 nucleotides: TGTGCCAGCAGCCAAGAAGATATAGGAGAGAAAGCTTTCTTT.

This clonotype has at least ten counts. The chain has TRBV28 and TRBJ2-5; TRBD2 might be the D (5 bases). CDR1 and CDR2 from the germline V gene are MDHEN and SYDVKM. Trimming removed 4 bases at V and 5 bases at J, with 14 bases between. CDR3 length: 14 amino acids. The CDR3 protein is CASSSPLGVETQYF. CDR3 in DNA: TGTGCCAGCAGTTCCCCTCTGGGAGTTGAGACCCAGTACTTC. Together with reference TRBV28 and TRBJ2-5, the CDR3 gives the full variable domain: DVKVTQSSRYLVKRTGEKVFLECVQDMDHENMFWYRQDPGLGLRLIYFSYDVKMKEKGDIPEGYSVSREKKERFSLILESASTNQTSMYLCASSSPLGVETQYFGPGTRLLVL.

Worth noting for this clonotype: Since no conserved phenylalanine or tryptophan closes the CDR3, a read error is the likely cause. V and J are TRBV5-1 and TRBJ1-1, with D unclear. CDR1 SGHRS and CDR2 YFSETQ come from the germline V gene. The CDR3 sequence is 14 residues long. V was clipped by 2 bases and J by 2 bases, with 10 bases between them. CDR3 DNA sequence: TGCGCCAGCAGCTTTTCGTTATACAACACTGAAGCTTTCTAT. This translates into CASSFSLYNTEAFY.

This clonotype was counted at least ten times. The V gene is TRBV6-5, the J gene TRBJ1-2; D uncertain. Deletions cut 0 bases from V and 8 bases from J, with 7 bases between. This CDR3 has 12 residues. Germline CDR1 and CDR2: MNHEY and SVGAGI. This chain's CDR3 is CASSYSDEGYTF. The CDR3 nucleotides are TGTGCCAGCAGTTACTCCGACGAGGGCTACACCTTC.

This clonotype was picked up many times. The chain links TRBV12-3 or TRBV12-4 to TRBJ1-1; D gene uncertain. The CDR3 is 14 residues long. V was clipped by 6 bases and J by 8 bases, with 19 bases between them. CDR3 amino acids: CASSQAFRFVEAFF. CDR3 coding DNA: TGTGCCAGCAGCCAAGCTTTTAGGTTCGTCGAAGCTTTCTTT.

This chain links TRBV5-5 with TRBJ2-5; 8 nucleotides match TRBD1. The CDR3 has 14 amino acids. In germline, CDR1 is SGHKS, CDR2 YYEKEE (reference sequence). V shed 3 bases, J shed 7 bases, and the junction held 8 bases outside the gene matches. CDR3 region: CASSSPAGGGTQYF. CDR3 nucleotide sequence: TGTGCCAGCAGCTCCCCGGCAGGGGGCGGGACCCAGTACTTC.

The table lists this clonotype with many counts. The V gene is TRBV19, the J gene TRBJ1-1, with D maybe TRBD1 (5 bases). This CDR3 is built from 15 residues. The germline V gene has CDR1 LNHDA and CDR2 SQIVND (reference sequence). V was pared by 3 bases and J by 9 bases, with 20 bases between. The CDR3 protein is CASSIFLRDRPKAFF. CDR3 DNA: TGTGCCAGTAGTATCTTCCTCCGGGACCGGCCGAAAGCTTTCTTT.

This clonotype was counted many times. The chain employs TRBV12-3 or TRBV12-4 and TRBJ2-7, with D unresolved. Trimming cost V 6 bases and J 6 bases, with 12 bases left between them. The CDR3 totals 12 residues. The CDR3 nucleotides are TGTGCCAGCAGCCCGAACTCCCCCGAGCAGTACTTC. It translates to CASSPNSPEQYF.

This clonotype came up many times. The chain recombines TRBV7-2 with TRBJ2-7, with D perhaps matching TRBD2 (5 bases). Per germline, CDR1 SGHTA and CDR2 FQGNSA. The CDR3 is made up of 13 amino acids. The V end was cut by 4 bases, the J end by 3 bases, with 10 bases between. CDR3 sequence reads: CASSSGLYYEQYF. The CDR3 DNA reads as TGTGCCAGCAGCTCTGGACTTTACTACGAGCAGTACTTC.

Ten or more counts support this clonotype. The chain recombines TRBV30 with TRBJ2-7; D might be TRBD1 (6 bases). The CDR3 is 12 residues long. V was shortened by 1 base and J by 4 bases, with 8 bases between the two germline ends. Germline CDR1 GTSNPN, CDR2 SVGIG (reference sequence). The CDR3 region has the DNA TGTGCCTGGAGTGAACAGGGTTACGAGCAGTACTTC. Its protein product is CAWSEQGYEQYF.

A few counts support this clonotype. V is TRBV27 and J is TRBJ1-1; D gene uncertain. V gave up 3 bases and J gave up 1 base, with 9 bases separating them. In germline, CDR1 is MNHEY, CDR2 SMNVEV (reference sequence). The CDR3 contains 14 residues. CDR3 sequence (DNA): TGTGCCAGCAGTTTCGGCAGCCAGAACACTGAAGCTTTCTTT. As protein: CASSFGSQNTEAFF.

There are many counts of this clonotype. The chain employs TRBV18 and TRBJ2-5, with 7 bases aligning to TRBD1. Trimming cost V 4 bases and J 4 bases; bases outside gene matches: 6. CDR3 length: 14 amino acids. Germline values: CDR1 KGHSH, CDR2 LQKENI. The CDR3 spells CASSRNDRAETQYF. Written as DNA, the CDR3 is TGTGCCAGCTCACGAAACGACAGGGCAGAGACCCAGTACTTC.

The sample holds many counts of this clonotype. This chain joins TRBV7-8 and TRBJ1-1, with D unresolved. This CDR3 comprises 14 residues. V lost 0 bases to trimming and J lost 3 bases, with 8 bases between them. CDR1 is SGHVS and CDR2 is FQNEAQ in the germline V gene. CDR3 bases: TGTGCCAGCAGCTTAGCAGGCCCCTACACTGAAGCTTTCTTT. Amino acids: CASSLAGPYTEAFF.

The table lists this clonotype with many counts. The rearrangement links TRBV6-1 to TRBJ1-6, with TRBD1 identical over 11 bases. There are 15 residues in the CDR3. The germline V gene has CDR1 MNHNS and CDR2 SASEGT. V lost 11 bases to trimming and J lost 10 bases; unmatched junction nucleotides: 13. CDR3 coding DNA: TGTGCCCTGCTCCAGGGGACAGGGGGAGGATCACCCCTCCACTTT. Amino acid sequence: CALLQGTGGGSPLHF.

This clonotype appeared many times. V is TRBV7-3 and J is TRBJ2-2; TRBD2 matches 10 bases. Germline V gene lookup returns CDR1 SGHTA and CDR2 FQGTGA. Unmatched junction bases numbered 5, after V lost 5 bases and J lost 8 bases. This CDR3 is 14 amino acids long. CDR3 sequence (DNA): TGTGCCAGCAGCGCGGGACTAGCGATGGGGGAGCTGTTTTTT. It yields the protein CASSAGLAMGELFF.

This clonotype was picked up one time. This chain uses TRBV24-1 with TRBJ1-5; D is uncertain. CDR3 size: 13 residues. Germline V CDR1 and CDR2: KGHDR, SFDVKD. V gave up 5 bases and J gave up 2 bases, with 6 bases separating them. CDR3 amino acids: CATSVGRNQPQHF. CDR3 in DNA: TGTGCCACCAGTGTGGGTCGCAATCAGCCCCAGCATTTT.

In this sample, this clonotype turned up many times. This chain uses TRBV2 with TRBJ1-2; D is unresolved. V was pared by 10 bases and J by 4 bases, with 19 bases between. CDR3 size: 14 residues. The germline gives CDR1 SNHLY, CDR2 FYNNEI. CDR3 DNA: TGTGCCACCGCACCCTTGTCCCAGGCCTATGGCTACACCTTC. Translated, it gives CATAPLSQAYGYTF.

This clonotype was detected many times. The V call is TRBV12-3 or TRBV12-4, the J call TRBJ1-1, with D possibly matching TRBD1 (5 bases). The length of the CDR3 is 15 residues. Deletions cut 5 bases from V and 2 bases from J, with 15 bases between. CDR3 in DNA: TGTGCCAGCAGTCCTGGGACGGCCATCAACACTGAAGCTTTCTTT. Its protein product is CASSPGTAINTEAFF.

This clonotype was observed a few times. The chain combines TRBV4-1 with TRBJ1-5; 9 bases agree with TRBD1. The trim removed 4 bases at V and 5 bases at J, leaving 9 bases unmatched. The CDR3 contains 16 residues. Germline V lookup: CDR1 MGHRA, CDR2 YSYEKL. The CDR3 loop is CASSPSPGQGDQPQHF. The CDR3 DNA follows: TGCGCCAGCAGCCCCTCCCCGGGACAGGGTGATCAGCCCCAGCATTTT.